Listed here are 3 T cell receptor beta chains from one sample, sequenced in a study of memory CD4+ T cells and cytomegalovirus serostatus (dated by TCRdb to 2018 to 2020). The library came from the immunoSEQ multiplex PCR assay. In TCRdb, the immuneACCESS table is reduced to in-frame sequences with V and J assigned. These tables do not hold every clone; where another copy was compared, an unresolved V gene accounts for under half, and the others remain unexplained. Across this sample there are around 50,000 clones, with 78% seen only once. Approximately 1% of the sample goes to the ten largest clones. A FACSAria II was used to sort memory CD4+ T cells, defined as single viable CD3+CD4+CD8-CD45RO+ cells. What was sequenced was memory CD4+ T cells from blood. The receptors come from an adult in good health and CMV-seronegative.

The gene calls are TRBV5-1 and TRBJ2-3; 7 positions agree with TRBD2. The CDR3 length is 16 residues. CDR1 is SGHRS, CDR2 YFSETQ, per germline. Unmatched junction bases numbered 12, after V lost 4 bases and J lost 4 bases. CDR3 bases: TGCGCCAGCAGCCGAATGGGCGGGGGTACCGCAGATACGCAGTATTTT. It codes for CASSRMGGGTADTQYF.

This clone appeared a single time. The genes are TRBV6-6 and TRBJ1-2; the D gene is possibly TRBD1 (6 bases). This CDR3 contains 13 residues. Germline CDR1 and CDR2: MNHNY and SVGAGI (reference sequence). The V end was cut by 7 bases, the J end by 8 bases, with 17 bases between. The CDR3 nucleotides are TGTGCCAGCAACATGGAGGGGGTGGGCGGCTACACCTTC. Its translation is CASNMEGVGGYTF.

In DNA form, the CDR3 reads TGTGCCTGGAGCCACCGAATCCCCTTATCCATGGGAAATCAGCCCCAGCATTTT. Translating it yields CAWSHRIPLSMGNQPQHF. The rearrangement links TRBV30 to TRBJ1-5; D gene uncertain. The V gene's germline CDR1 is GTSNPN and CDR2 SVGIG (reference sequence). The CDR3 sequence is 18 residues long. Trimming cost V 3 bases and J 4 bases, with 25 bases left between them.